This T cell receptor (beta chain) was recorded in a study of control samples from healthy donors and cancer patients. TCRdb's copy holds only in-frame clones and misses some; the assay was immunoSEQ multiplex PCR. The sample consists of around 41,000 clones, about 95% of them appearing once. This CDR3 spans 15 amino acids. Germline V gene data show CDR1 as LNHDA and CDR2 as SQIVND (reference sequence). V dropped 1 base and J dropped 5; count of bases not matched to a gene: 3. This TCR derives from a man aged 55 to 70 in good health. This chain connects TRBV19 to TRBJ2-2; 8 bases align to TRBD2. The sequenced sample was blood. DNA of the CDR3: TGTGCCAGTAGTATAGCGGGAGGGCCAACCGGGGAGCTGTTTTTT. Translating gives CASSIAGGPTGELFF.